Below, one T cell receptor (beta chain) is given with its context. The authors prepared the TCRbeta library with unique molecular identifiers. TCRdb itself ran the PCR reads through MiXCR, one entry per CDR3 protein. The repertoire has fewer than 750,000 distinct CDR3 sequences, 27% of them found once; the top ten carry around a third. This sample is part of a study of T-cell reconstitution after alpha-beta-depleted transplantation in children. Germline V gene sequence: CDR1 SGHAT, CDR2 FQDESV (reference sequence). The V gene lost 7 bases and the J gene lost 9 bases, with 31 bases spanning the gap. CDR3 size: 18 residues.

The chain links TRBV11-1 to TRBJ2-1; weak D call: TRBD1 (6 bases). The source of this sequence is a boy under three years old with Wiskott-Aldrich syndrome, due to receive a stem cell transplant. This specimen consisted of PBMCs, obtained before TCRalphabeta/CD19-depleted stem cell transplant. For the CDR3, the DNA is TGTGCCAGCACCCACTTGGGTGTGCAACAGGGTGTTATTGTTGAGCAGTTCTTC. This translates into CASTHLGVQQGVIVEQFF.